Below, 13 T cell receptor beta chains from the same sample are listed, as sequenced in a study of CD8 T cells in Susac syndrome. Random hexamers primed reverse transcription of about 0.45 to 1 ug RNA. TCRdb ran MiXCR on the immunoSEQ multiplex PCR reads and lists one entry per CDR3 protein. Of some 180,000 distinct CDR3 sequences listed, approximately 95% were seen once; the top ten hold 0.1%. Sequenced sample: CD4+ T cells from PBMCs. These receptors came from a human donor in good health.

The V and J genes are TRBV7-9 and TRBJ2-1; TRBD1 agrees at 8 bases. CDR1 SEHNR and CDR2 FQNEAQ come from the germline V gene (reference sequence). CDR3 size: 14 residues. Trimming took 5 bases from V and 6 from J; bases not matched to a gene: 6. CDR3 nucleotides: TGTGCCAGCAGCCTGACAGGGGTAGGCAATGAGCAGTTCTTC. This sequence encodes CASSLTGVGNEQFF.

The CDR3 DNA reads TGTGCCAGCAGCTTGCTGGGTAGCGACTCCTACAATGAGCAGTTCTTC. Translating it yields CASSLLGSDSYNEQFF. The chain has TRBV9 and TRBJ2-1; D may be TRBD2 (5 bases). CDR1 is SGDLS, CDR2 YYNGEE, per germline. The V and J ends lost 4 bases and 0 bases respectively, with 14 bases between them. The CDR3 loop spans 16 amino acids.

The rearrangement links TRBV7-2 to TRBJ2-7, with TRBD2 matching 9 bases. V lost 4 bases and J lost 3; bases outside the gene matches: 7. CDR1 and CDR2 from the germline V gene are SGHTA and FQGNSA. There are 15 residues in the CDR3. The CDR3, as DNA: TGTGCCAGCAGCTCCGCCGGGACTAGCTACTACGAGCAGTACTTC. As protein: CASSSAGTSYYEQYF.

J is TRBJ1-1 and V is TRBV29-1; D is unclear. This CDR3 has 14 amino acids. CDR1 SQVTM and CDR2 ANQGSEA come from the germline V gene. Trimming removed 2 bases at V and 1 base at J, with 11 bases between. The CDR3 DNA sequence: TGCAGCGTTGAAATGGGCCGAAGGAACACTGAAGCTTTCTTT. Its translation is CSVEMGRRNTEAFF.

The chain uses TRBV30 and TRBJ2-2; D gene unclear. The V gene's germline CDR1 is GTSNPN and CDR2 SVGIG (reference sequence). This CDR3 is 14 amino acids long. V gave up 2 bases and J gave up 4 bases, with 11 bases separating them. The CDR3 sequence is CAWSPHQATGELFF. Written as DNA, the CDR3 is TGTGCCTGGAGTCCTCACCAGGCCACCGGGGAGCTGTTTTTT.

J is TRBJ2-2 and V is TRBV12-3 or TRBV12-4; D remains unclear. This CDR3 comprises 13 residues. V was trimmed by 3 bases and J by 4 bases, leaving 6 bases between them. For the CDR3, the DNA is TGTGCCAGCAGTTTTTGGGTCACCGGGGAGCTGTTTTTT. Translation gives CASSFWVTGELFF.

The chain couples TRBV12-3 or TRBV12-4 to TRBJ1-5; a possible D gene is TRBD1 (5 bases). CDR3 length equals 13 residues. Trimming took 7 bases from V and 1 from J, leaving 8 bases between them. The CDR3 sequence: CASNRDSNQPQHF. As DNA, the CDR3 is TGTGCCAGCAACCGGGACAGCAATCAGCCCCAGCATTTT.

The genes are TRBV30 and TRBJ2-1; D unresolved. CDR3 length: 11 amino acids. V lost 2 bases and J 6 bases, leaving 5 bases between the germline ends. Germline values: CDR1 GTSNPN, CDR2 SVGIG (reference sequence). The CDR3 loop is CAWSYRNEQFF. Written as DNA, the CDR3 is TGTGCCTGGAGTTACCGCAATGAGCAGTTCTTC.

The chain combines TRBV9 with TRBJ2-3; 7 bases are a match to TRBD2. Looked up from germline, CDR1 is SGDLS and CDR2 is YYNGEE. The CDR3 is made up of 16 amino acids. V lost 0 bases, J lost 2 bases, and 6 bases stayed unmatched. The CDR3 region is CASSVGASGATDTQYF. CDR3 bases: TGTGCCAGCAGCGTAGGAGCTAGCGGAGCCACAGATACGCAGTATTTT. The variable domain in full, completed from reference TRBV9 and TRBJ2-3, reads DSGVTQTPKHLITATGQRVTLRCSPRSGDLSVYWYQQSLDQGLQFLIQYYNGEERAKGNILERFSAQQFPDLHSELNLSSLELGDSALYFCASSVGASGATDTQYFGPGTRLTVL.

The chain recombines TRBV7-2 with TRBJ2-1; D is possibly TRBD1 (5 bases). CDR3 length: 16 residues. In germline, CDR1 is SGHTA, CDR2 FQGNSA. Trimming took 2 bases from V and 2 from J, leaving 13 bases between them. The chain's CDR3 is CASSLSSGSPYNEQFF. As DNA, the CDR3 is TGTGCCAGCAGCTTATCTTCAGGGTCCCCCTACAATGAGCAGTTCTTC.

The V and J genes are TRBV5-4 and TRBJ2-5, with 8 bases that match TRBD1. The germline CDR1 and CDR2 sequences are SGHNT and YYREEE (reference sequence). V lost 2 bases and J lost 3; bases outside the gene matches: 3. The CDR3 has 14 amino acids. CDR3 bases: TGTGCCAGCAGCTTAGGGACAGGCGAAGAGACCCAGTACTTC. The encoded protein is CASSLGTGEETQYF.

The chain carries TRBV20-1 and TRBJ1-1; possible D gene TRBD1, 5 bases. This CDR3 spans 13 amino acids. V was shortened by 5 bases and J by 4 bases, with 14 bases between the two germline ends. The germline gives CDR1 DFQATT, CDR2 SNEGSKA (reference sequence). In DNA form, the CDR3 reads TGCAGTGCTGGGGGGTGGGGAGGCACTGAAGCTTTCTTT. It yields the protein CSAGGWGGTEAFF.

V is TRBV20-1 and J is TRBJ1-4, with D hard to call. Germline CDR1 is DFQATT and CDR2 is SNEGSKA (reference sequence). The V end was cut by 6 bases, the J end by 8 bases, with 7 bases between. The CDR3 is made up of 10 amino acids. CDR3 residues: CSAEAEKLFF. CDR3 nucleotide sequence: TGCAGTGCCGAGGCGGAAAAACTGTTTTTT.